This T cell receptor beta chain was recovered during a study of CD8+ T cells in alopecia areata. Stated treatment: oral pan-JAK inhibitor, 5-10 mg twice daily. In germline, CDR1 is SQVTM, CDR2 ANQGSEA. There are 14 residues in the CDR3. V was clipped by 5 bases and J by 5 bases, with 19 bases between them. In each case, RNA was isolated and then reverse transcribed into cDNA as the sequencing template. The method was immunoSEQ multiplex PCR; TCRdb's version includes in-frame clones alone and lacks a portion of them. The sample yields tens of thousands of clones, around 29% seen once. This clone was counted a few times.

This receptor was obtained from a human donor with alopecia areata. The genes are TRBV29-1 and TRBJ2-7; D may be TRBD2 (6 bases). The input for sequencing was CD8+ T cells sorted from blood, taken at week 4, from a patient treated with tofacitinib. CDR3: CSVRGSGGNHEQYF. The DNA for the CDR3 is TGCAGCGTTAGGGGTTCAGGCGGGAACCACGAGCAGTACTTC.